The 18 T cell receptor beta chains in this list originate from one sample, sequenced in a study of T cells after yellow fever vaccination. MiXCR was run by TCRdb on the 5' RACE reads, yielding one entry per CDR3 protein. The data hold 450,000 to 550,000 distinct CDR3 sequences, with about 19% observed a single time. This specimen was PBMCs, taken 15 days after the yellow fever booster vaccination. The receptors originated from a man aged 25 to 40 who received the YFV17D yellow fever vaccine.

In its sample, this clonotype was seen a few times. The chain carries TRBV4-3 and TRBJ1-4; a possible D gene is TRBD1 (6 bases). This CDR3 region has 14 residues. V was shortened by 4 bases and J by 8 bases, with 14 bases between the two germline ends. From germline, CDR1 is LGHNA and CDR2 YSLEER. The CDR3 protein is CASSPPGAREKLFF. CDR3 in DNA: TGCGCCAGCAGCCCCCCGGGGGCACGCGAAAAACTGTTTTTT.

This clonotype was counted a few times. The CDR3 DNA follows: TGTGCCAGCAGTTACTTGACCCAGGGGGCGGGGGAGACCCAGTACTTC. As protein: CASSYLTQGAGETQYF. The V call is TRBV6-5, the J call TRBJ2-5; 8 bases match TRBD1. With V trimmed by 1 base and J by 5 bases, 9 bases remained unmatched. The length of the CDR3 is 16 residues. Germline CDR1 reads MNHEY; CDR2 reads SVGAGI.

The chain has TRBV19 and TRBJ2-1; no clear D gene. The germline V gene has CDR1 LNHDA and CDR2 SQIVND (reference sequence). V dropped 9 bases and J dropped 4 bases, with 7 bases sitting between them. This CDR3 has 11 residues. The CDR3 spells CASTRYNEQFF. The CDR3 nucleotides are TGTGCCAGCACAAGGTACAATGAGCAGTTCTTC.

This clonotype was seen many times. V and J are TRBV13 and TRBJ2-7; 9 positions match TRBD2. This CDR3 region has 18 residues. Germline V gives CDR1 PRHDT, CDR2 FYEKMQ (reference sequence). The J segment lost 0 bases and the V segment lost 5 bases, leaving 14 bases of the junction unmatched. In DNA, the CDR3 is TGTGCCAGCAGCGATCTTGGCGGGAGGGCCGAGAGCTCCTACGAGCAGTACTTC. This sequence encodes CASSDLGGRAESSYEQYF.

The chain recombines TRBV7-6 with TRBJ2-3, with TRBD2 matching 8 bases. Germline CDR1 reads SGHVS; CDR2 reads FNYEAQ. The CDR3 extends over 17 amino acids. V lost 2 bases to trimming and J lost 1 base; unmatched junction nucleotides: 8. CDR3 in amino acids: CASSLRVPGLGTDTQYF. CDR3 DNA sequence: TGTGCCAGCAGCTTAAGAGTACCGGGACTAGGCACAGATACGCAGTATTTT. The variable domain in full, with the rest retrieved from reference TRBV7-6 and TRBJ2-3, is GAGVSQSPRYKVTKRGQDVALRCDPISGHVSLYWYRQALGQGPEFLTYFNYEAQQDKSGLPNDRFSAERPEGSISTLTIQRTEQRDSAMYRCASSLRVPGLGTDTQYFGPGTRLTVL.

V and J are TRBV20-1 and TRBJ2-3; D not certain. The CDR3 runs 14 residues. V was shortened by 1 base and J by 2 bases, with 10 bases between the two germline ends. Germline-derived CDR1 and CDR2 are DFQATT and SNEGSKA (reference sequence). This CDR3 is CSARVVGITDTQYF. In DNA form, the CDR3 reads TGCAGTGCTAGAGTCGTGGGGATCACAGATACGCAGTATTTT.

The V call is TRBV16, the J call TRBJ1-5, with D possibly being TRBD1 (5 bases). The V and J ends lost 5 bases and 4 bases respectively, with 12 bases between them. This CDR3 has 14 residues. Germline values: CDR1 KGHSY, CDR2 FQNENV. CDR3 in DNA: TGTGCCAGCAGCTCCGGACACCAAAATCAGCCCCAGCATTTT. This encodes CASSSGHQNQPQHF.

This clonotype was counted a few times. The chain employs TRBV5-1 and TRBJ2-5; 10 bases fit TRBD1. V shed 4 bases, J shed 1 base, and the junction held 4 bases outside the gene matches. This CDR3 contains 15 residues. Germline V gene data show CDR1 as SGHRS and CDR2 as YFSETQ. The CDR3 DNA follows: TGCGCCAGCAGCCCGGGACAGGGGATCCAAGAGACCCAGTACTTC. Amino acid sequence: CASSPGQGIQETQYF. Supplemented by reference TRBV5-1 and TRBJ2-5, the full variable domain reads KAGVTQTPRYLIKTRGQQVTLSCSPISGHRSVSWYQQTPGQGLQFLFEYFSETQRNKGNFPGRFSGRQFSNSRSEMNVSTLELGDSALYLCASSPGQGIQETQYFGPGTRLLVL.

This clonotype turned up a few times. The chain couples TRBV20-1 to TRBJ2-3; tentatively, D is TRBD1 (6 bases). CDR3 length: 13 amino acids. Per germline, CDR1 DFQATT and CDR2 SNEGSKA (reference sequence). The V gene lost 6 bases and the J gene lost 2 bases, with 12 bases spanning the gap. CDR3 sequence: CSAKDRFTDTQYF. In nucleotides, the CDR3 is TGCAGTGCCAAAGACAGGTTCACAGATACGCAGTATTTT.

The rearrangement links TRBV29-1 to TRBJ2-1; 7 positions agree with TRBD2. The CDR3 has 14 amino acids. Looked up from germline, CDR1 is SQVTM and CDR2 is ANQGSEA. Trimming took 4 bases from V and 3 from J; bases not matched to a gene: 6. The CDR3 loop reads CSVVLAGDYNEQFF. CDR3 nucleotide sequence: TGCAGCGTTGTTCTGGCGGGAGACTACAATGAGCAGTTCTTC.

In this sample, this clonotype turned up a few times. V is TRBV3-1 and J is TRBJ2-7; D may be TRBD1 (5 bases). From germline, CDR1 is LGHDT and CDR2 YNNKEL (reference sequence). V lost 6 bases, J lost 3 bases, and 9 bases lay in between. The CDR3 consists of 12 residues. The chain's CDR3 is CASRDTHYEQYF. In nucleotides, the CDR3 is TGTGCCAGCAGGGACACCCACTACGAGCAGTACTTC.

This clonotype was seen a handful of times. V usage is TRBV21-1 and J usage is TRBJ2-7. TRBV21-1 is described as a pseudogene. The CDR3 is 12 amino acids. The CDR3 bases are TGTCCCCAAAACGGCAGATCCTACGAGCAGTACTTC. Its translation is CPQNGRSYEQYF.

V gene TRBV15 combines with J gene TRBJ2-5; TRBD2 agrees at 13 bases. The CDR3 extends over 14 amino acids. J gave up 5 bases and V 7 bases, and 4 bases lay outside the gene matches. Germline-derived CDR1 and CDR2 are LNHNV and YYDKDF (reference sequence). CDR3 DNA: TGTGCCACCACCCCACTAGCGGGAGGGGAGACCCAGTACTTC. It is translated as CATTPLAGGETQYF.

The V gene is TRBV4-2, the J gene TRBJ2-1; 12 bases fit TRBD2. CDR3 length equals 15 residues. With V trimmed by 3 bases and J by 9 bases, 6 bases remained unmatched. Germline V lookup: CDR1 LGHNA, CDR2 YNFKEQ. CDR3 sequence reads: CASSQTLAGGFEQFF. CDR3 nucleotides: TGTGCCAGCAGCCAGACACTAGCGGGAGGTTTTGAGCAGTTCTTC.

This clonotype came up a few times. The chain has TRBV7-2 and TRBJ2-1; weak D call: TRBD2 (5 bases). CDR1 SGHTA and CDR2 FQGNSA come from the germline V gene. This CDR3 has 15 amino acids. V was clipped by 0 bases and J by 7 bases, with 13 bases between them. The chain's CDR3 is CASSLAGVYVNEQFF. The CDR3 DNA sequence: TGTGCCAGCAGCTTAGCGGGAGTGTATGTTAATGAGCAGTTCTTC.

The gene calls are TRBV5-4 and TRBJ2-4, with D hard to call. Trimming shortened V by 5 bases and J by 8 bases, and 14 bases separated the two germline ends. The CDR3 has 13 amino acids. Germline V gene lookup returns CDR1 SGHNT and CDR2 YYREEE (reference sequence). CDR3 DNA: TGTGCCAGCAGTACTGACACCCAGGACATTCAGTACTTC. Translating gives CASSTDTQDIQYF. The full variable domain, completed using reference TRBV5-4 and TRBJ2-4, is ETGVTQSPTHLIKTRGQQVTLRCSSQSGHNTVSWYQQALGQGPQFIFQYYREEENGRGNFPPRFSGLQFPNYSSELNVNALELDDSALYLCASSTDTQDIQYFGAGTRLSVL.

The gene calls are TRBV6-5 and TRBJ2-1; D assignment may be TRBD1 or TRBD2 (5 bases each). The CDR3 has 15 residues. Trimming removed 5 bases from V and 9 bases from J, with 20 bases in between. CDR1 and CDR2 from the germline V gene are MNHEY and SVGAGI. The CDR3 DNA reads TGTGCCAGCAGTAGCCACGGCACAACTGGGGGTGAGCAGTTCTTC. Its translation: CASSSHGTTGGEQFF.

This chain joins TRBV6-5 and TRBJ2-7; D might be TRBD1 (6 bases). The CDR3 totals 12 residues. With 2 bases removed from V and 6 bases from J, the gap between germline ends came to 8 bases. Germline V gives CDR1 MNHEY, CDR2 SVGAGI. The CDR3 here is CASSYQGLEQYF. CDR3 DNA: TGTGCCAGCAGTTACCAGGGGCTCGAGCAGTACTTC.